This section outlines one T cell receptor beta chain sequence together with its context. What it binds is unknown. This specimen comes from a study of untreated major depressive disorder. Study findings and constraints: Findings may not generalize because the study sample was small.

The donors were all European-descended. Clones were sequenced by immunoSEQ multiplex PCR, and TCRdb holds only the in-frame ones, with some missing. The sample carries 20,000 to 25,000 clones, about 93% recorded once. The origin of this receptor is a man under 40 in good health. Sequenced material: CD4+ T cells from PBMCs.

CDR3 amino acids: CASSPLTGVSYEQYF. DNA of the CDR3: TGTGCCAGCTCACCATTGACAGGGGTCTCCTACGAGCAGTACTTC. This rearrangement joins TRBV18 to TRBJ2-7; 8 bases agree with TRBD1. V was clipped by 2 bases and J by 0 bases; unmatched bases: 3. Germline V CDR1 and CDR2: KGHSH, LQKENI. The CDR3 extends over 15 amino acids.